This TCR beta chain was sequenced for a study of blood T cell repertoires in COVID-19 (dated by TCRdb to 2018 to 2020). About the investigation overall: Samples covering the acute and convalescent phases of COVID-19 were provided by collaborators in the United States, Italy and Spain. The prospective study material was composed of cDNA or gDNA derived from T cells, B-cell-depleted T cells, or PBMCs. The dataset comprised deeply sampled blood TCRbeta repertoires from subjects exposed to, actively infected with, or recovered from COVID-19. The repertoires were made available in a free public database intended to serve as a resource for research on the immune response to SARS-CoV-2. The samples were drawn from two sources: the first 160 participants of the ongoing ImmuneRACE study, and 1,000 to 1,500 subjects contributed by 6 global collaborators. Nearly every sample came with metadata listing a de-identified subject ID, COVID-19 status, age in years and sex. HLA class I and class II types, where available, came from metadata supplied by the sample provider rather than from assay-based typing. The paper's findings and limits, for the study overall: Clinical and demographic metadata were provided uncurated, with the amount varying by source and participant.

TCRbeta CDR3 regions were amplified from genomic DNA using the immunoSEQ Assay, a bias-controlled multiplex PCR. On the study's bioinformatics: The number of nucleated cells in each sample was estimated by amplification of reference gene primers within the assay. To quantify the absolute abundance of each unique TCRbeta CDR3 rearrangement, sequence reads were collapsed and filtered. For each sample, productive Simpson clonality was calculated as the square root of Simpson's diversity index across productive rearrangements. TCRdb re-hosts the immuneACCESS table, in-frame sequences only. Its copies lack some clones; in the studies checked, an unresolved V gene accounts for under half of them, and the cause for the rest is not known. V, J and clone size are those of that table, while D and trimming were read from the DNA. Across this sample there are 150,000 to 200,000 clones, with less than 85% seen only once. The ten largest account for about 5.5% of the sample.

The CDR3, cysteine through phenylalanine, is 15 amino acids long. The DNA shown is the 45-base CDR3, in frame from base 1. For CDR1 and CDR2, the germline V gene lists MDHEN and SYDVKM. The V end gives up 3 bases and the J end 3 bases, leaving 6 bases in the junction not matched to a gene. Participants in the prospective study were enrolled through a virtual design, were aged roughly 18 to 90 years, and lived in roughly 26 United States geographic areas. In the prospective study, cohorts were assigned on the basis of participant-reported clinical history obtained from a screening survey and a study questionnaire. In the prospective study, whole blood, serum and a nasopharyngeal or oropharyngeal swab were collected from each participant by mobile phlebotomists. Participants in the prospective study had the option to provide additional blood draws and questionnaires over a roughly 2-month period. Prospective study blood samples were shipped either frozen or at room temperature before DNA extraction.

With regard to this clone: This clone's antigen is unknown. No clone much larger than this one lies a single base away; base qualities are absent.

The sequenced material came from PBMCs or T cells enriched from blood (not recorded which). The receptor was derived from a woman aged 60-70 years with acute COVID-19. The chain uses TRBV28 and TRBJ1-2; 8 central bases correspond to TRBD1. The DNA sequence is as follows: TGTGCCAGCAGTTTGGGGACAGGCCTAGACTATGGCTACACCTTC. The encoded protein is CASSLGTGLDYGYTF.